The 3 T cell receptor beta chains below come from one sample, sequenced in a study of PD-L1 blockade in urothelial cancer. The data were produced by immunoSEQ multiplex PCR, yet TCRdb's version contains in-frame clones alone and is incomplete. The table records 55,000 to 85,000 clones, roughly 89% of them present only once. Sample: PBMCs, taken around atezolizumab (anti-PD-L1) treatment. These receptors were taken from a man aged 55 to 69 with urothelial cancer.

The chain couples TRBV7-2 to TRBJ2-7; weak D call: TRBD2 (6 bases). This CDR3 has 15 residues. V was pared by 2 bases and J by 2 bases, with 13 bases between. Germline CDR1 SGHTA, CDR2 FQGNSA. DNA for the CDR3: TGTGCCAGCAGCTTATCAGCGGGCCGGACCTACGAGCAGTACTTC. Translating it yields CASSLSAGRTYEQYF.

The rearrangement uses TRBV18 and TRBJ2-4, with D possibly matching TRBD1 (8 bases). The germline CDR1 and CDR2 sequences are KGHSH and LQKENI. The CDR3 runs 13 residues. Deletions cut 2 bases from V and 8 bases from J, with 10 bases between. CDR3: CASSPTGGDIQYF. Here the CDR3 DNA reads TGTGCCAGCTCACCAACAGGGGGGGACATTCAGTACTTC.

This chain uses TRBV27 with TRBJ1-5; weak D call: TRBD1 (5 bases). Trimming pared 5 bases from V and 7 bases from J, leaving 9 bases between. CDR1 is MNHEY and CDR2 is SMNVEV in the germline V gene (reference sequence). This CDR3 comprises 12 residues. The CDR3 coding sequence is TGTGCCAGCAGTGGTCAGGGCCAGCCCCAGCATTTT. It specifies CASSGQGQPQHF.